The present entry profiles one T cell receptor beta chain with its context. PCR amplification relied on 60 Vbeta primers (plus 13 Jbeta primers). Sequencing used immunoSEQ multiplex PCR; TCRdb keeps in-frame clones, though not all of them. Among 110,000 to 150,000 clones, about two thirds were seen once, and the ten largest hold approximately 2%. The sample belongs to a study of cytomegalovirus exposure and HLA in healthy donors. This CDR3 contains 16 residues. CDR1 and CDR2 from the germline V gene are ENHRY and SYGVKD. V lost 9 bases and J lost 6; bases outside the gene matches: 16. The TCR originated in a man aged 40-50 years in good health and CMV-seronegative. Sequencing was done on a sample of PBMCs. The V and J genes are TRBV10-3 and TRBJ1-2; 10 nucleotides align to TRBD1. CDR3 nucleotide sequence: TGTGCCATGAGAGCTTTAGGGACAGGGGTTGATCATGGCTACACCTTC. Its protein product is CAMRALGTGVDHGYTF.